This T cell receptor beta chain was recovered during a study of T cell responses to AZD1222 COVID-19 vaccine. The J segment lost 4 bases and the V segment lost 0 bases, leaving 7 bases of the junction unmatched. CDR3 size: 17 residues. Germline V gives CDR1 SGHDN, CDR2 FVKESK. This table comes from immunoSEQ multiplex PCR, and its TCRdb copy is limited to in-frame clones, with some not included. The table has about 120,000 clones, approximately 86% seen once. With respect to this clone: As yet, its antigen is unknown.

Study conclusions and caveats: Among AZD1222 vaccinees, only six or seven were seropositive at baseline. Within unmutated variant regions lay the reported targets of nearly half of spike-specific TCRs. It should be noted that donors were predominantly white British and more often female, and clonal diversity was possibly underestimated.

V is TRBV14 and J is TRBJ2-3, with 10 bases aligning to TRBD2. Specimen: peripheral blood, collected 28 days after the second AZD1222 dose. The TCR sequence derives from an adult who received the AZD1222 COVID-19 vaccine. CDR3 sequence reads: CASSQDRGLAVPDTQYF. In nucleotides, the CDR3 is TGTGCCAGCAGCCAAGATCGAGGACTAGCGGTTCCAGATACGCAGTATTTT.